This T cell receptor beta chain stems from a study of CD8+CD57+ T cells in acquired aplastic anemia. Study context: Sorted cells (CD4+ and CD8+) yielded DNA amounts that averaged approximately 3.2 ug.

Study-wide findings and caveats: Significance was not reached for CD8+ Simpson's diversity between patients and controls.

Notes on this clonotype: The antigen is undetermined.

Patients sequenced had flow cytometry evidence of CD8+CD57+ cell expansion. Genomic DNA provided the template from which TCR beta VDJ and CDR3 profiles were obtained. TCRdb used MiXCR to reprocess the reads, holding one entry per CDR3 protein. The sample includes some 180,000 distinct CDR3 sequences, about 44% of them seen just once. CDR3 length equals 13 residues. The V gene lost 4 bases and the J gene lost 10 bases, with 13 bases spanning the gap. Germline V gives CDR1 MGHDK, CDR2 SYGVNS. What was sequenced was sorted CD4+, CD8+, or CD8+CD57+ T cells (not recorded which) from PBMCs. This sequence was found in a human donor with aplastic anemia. The chain couples TRBV25-1 to TRBJ1-4; D gene unclear. The CDR3 loop is CASSGKMRGKLFF. The CDR3 DNA reads TGTGCCAGCAGTGGAAAAATGCGGGGAAAACTGTTTTTT. The whole variable domain, filled in from reference TRBV25-1 and TRBJ1-4, reads EADIYQTPRYLVIGTGKKITLECSQTMGHDKMYWYQQDPGMELHLIHYSYGVNSTEKGDLSSESTVSRIRTEHFPLTLESARPSHTSQYLCASSGKMRGKLFFGSGTQLSVL.